A single sample is the source of the 16 T cell receptor beta chains below, sequenced in a study of OX40 agonist ivuxolimab in advanced cancers. Assay used: immunoSEQ multiplex PCR; TCRdb lists only in-frame clones, some missing. The data contain about 60,000 clones, 90% to 95% of them singletons. Sequencing used CD4+ or CD8+ T cells sorted from blood, obtained in a trial of the OX40 agonist ivuxolimab. The receptor source for this set is an adult with an advanced solid tumor such as melanoma, head and neck, liver or kidney cancer.

The chain joins TRBV5-1 to TRBJ2-1; D perhaps matches TRBD1 (6 bases). This CDR3 comprises 18 residues. Looked up from germline, CDR1 is SGHRS and CDR2 is YFSETQ. The ends were cut back, 4 bases at V and 1 base at J, with 21 bases in the middle. This chain's CDR3 is CASSQIWDTRGSYNEQFF. The CDR3 DNA sequence: TGCGCCAGCAGCCAAATATGGGACACCCGGGGTTCCTACAATGAGCAGTTCTTC. The whole variable domain, filled in from reference TRBV5-1 and TRBJ2-1, reads KAGVTQTPRYLIKTRGQQVTLSCSPISGHRSVSWYQQTPGQGLQFLFEYFSETQRNKGNFPGRFSGRQFSNSRSEMNVSTLELGDSALYLCASSQIWDTRGSYNEQFFGPGTRLTVL.

The chain links TRBV12-5 to TRBJ1-6; possible D gene TRBD1, 5 bases. Germline CDR1 LGHNT, CDR2 FRNRAP. There are 14 residues in the CDR3. The V end lost 3 bases, the J end lost 9 bases, and 12 bases lay between the germline ends. Written as DNA, the CDR3 is TGTGCTAGTGGTTTCCTGGCCGGGGGTTCACCCCTCCACTTT. Protein product: CASGFLAGGSPLHF. The variable domain in full, completed from reference TRBV12-5 and TRBJ1-6, reads DARVTQTPRHKVTEMGQEVTMRCQPILGHNTVFWYRQTMMQGLELLAYFRNRAPLDDSGMPKDRFSAEMPDATLATLKIQPSEPRDSAVYFCASGFLAGGSPLHFGNGTRLTVT.

CDR3 DNA: TGTGCCTGGAGTGCGTCATCCTACGAGCAGTACTTC. It codes for CAWSASSYEQYF. This rearrangement joins TRBV30 to TRBJ2-7; no reliable D call. The CDR3 has 12 residues. CDR1 is GTSNPN and CDR2 is SVGIG in the germline V gene (reference sequence). The V end was cut by 1 base, the J end by 1 base, with 5 bases between.

The DNA of the CDR3 is TGTGCCAGCAGGAGGGCCTTGGGCACTGAAGCTTTCTTT. As protein: CASRRALGTEAFF. The V gene is TRBV6-1, the J gene TRBJ1-1; no definite D call. V lost 6 bases and J 4 bases, leaving 12 bases between the germline ends. Germline V lookup: CDR1 MNHNS, CDR2 SASEGT. The CDR3 runs to 13 residues.

This clone was counted once. The junction and the germline gene differ at one end; a read error may be behind it. The genes are TRBV7-7 and TRBJ2-5, with TRBD1 matching 7 bases. CDR1 is SSHAT, CDR2 FNYEAQ, per germline (reference sequence). CDR3 length: 13 amino acids. This chain's CDR3 is CASSLDRWGTQYF. The CDR3 region has the DNA TGTGCTAGCAGCCTGGACAGGTGGGGGACCCAGTACTTC.

DNA for the CDR3: TGTGCCATCAGTGAGTCCGCGACGGGAGGGGAGACCCAGTACTTC. Translating gives CAISESATGGETQYF. The chain employs TRBV10-3 and TRBJ2-5; 8 nucleotides agree with TRBD2. Trimming at V came to 0 bases and at J to 5 bases, leaving 5 bases not matched to a gene. Looked up from germline, CDR1 is ENHRY and CDR2 is SYGVKD. CDR3 length: 15 amino acids.

The count of this clone is one. This chain links TRBV19 with TRBJ2-1; D may match TRBD1 or TRBD2 (5 bases each). The CDR3 length is 13 residues. Germline V lookup: CDR1 LNHDA, CDR2 SQIVND (reference sequence). Trimming pared 3 bases from V and 7 bases from J, leaving 10 bases between. The CDR3 protein is CASSMNRRNEQFF. CDR3 sequence (DNA): TGTGCCAGTAGTATGAACAGGAGGAATGAGCAGTTCTTC.

This sequence joins TRBV4-2 and TRBJ2-4; TRBD2 might be the D (6 bases). Deletions cut 5 bases from V and 5 bases from J, with 13 bases between. The V gene's germline CDR1 is LGHNA and CDR2 YNFKEQ. This CDR3 is 14 amino acids long. CDR3 in amino acids: CASSGTGGENIQYF. The CDR3, as DNA: TGTGCCAGCAGCGGGACTGGTGGGGAAAACATTCAGTACTTC.

This chain uses TRBV5-1 with TRBJ2-4; no reliable D call. The CDR3 is 14 residues long. CDR1 and CDR2 (germline): SGHRS, YFSETQ. The V gene lost 4 bases and the J gene lost 1 base, with 9 bases spanning the gap. CDR3 bases: TGCGCCAGCAGCACGACTGGGGCCAAAAACATTCAGTACTTC. It specifies CASSTTGAKNIQYF.

The CDR3 DNA reads as TGTGCCAGCAGCTTATCCCCAGGGCGTCTCCAAGAGACCCAGTACTTC. As protein: CASSLSPGRLQETQYF. The chain recombines TRBV7-8 with TRBJ2-5; maybe TRBD1 (5 bases). The germline V and J ends were trimmed by 2 bases and 1 base, with 14 bases remaining between them. Germline loops: CDR1 SGHVS, CDR2 FQNEAQ. The length of the CDR3 is 16 residues.

The chain joins TRBV30 to TRBJ2-3; D is perhaps TRBD1 or TRBD2 (6 bases each). The CDR3 covers 18 residues. Trimming shortened V by 4 bases and J by 3 bases, and 26 bases separated the two germline ends. CDR1 is GTSNPN and CDR2 is SVGIG in the germline V gene (reference sequence). In nucleotides, the CDR3 is TGTGCCTGGATGGCCCAGAAGGGGGGTGCCATGCGGACAGATACGCAGTATTTT. It translates to CAWMAQKGGAMRTDTQYF.

This clone was seen a single time. This chain links TRBV10-2 with TRBJ2-3, with 8 bases aligning to TRBD2. The CDR3 extends over 14 amino acids. J gave up 2 bases and V 4 bases, and 2 bases lay outside the gene matches. Germline loops: CDR1 WSHSY, CDR2 SAAADI. CDR3 DNA: TGCGCCAGCAGTGCTGGACTAGCCACAGATACGCAGTATTTT. Residues: CASSAGLATDTQYF.

The chain is built from TRBV5-4 and TRBJ2-7, with 8 bases lining up with TRBD2. Germline V CDR1 and CDR2: SGHNT, YYREEE (reference sequence). The CDR3 runs to 15 residues. Trimming at V came to 0 bases and at J to 0 bases, leaving 2 bases not matched to a gene. CDR3 in amino acids: CASSLERGSSYEQYF. The CDR3 bases are TGTGCCAGCAGCTTGGAGCGGGGGAGCTCCTACGAGCAGTACTTC.

This sequence joins TRBV6-6 and TRBJ2-1; D ambiguous. Germline V gives CDR1 MNHNY, CDR2 SVGAGI (reference sequence). Trimming cost V 8 bases and J 0 bases, with 11 bases left between them. This CDR3 spans 14 amino acids. Here the CDR3 reads CASVDQLSYNEQFF. The CDR3 nucleotides read TGTGCCAGCGTAGACCAGCTCTCCTACAATGAGCAGTTCTTC.

The rearrangement joins TRBV7-8 to TRBJ2-7; perhaps D is TRBD1 or TRBD2 (6 bases each). V lost 5 bases to trimming and J lost 4 bases, with 21 bases between them. The CDR3 is 16 amino acids. CDR1 and CDR2 (germline): SGHVS, FQNEAQ. The CDR3 loop is CASSIGFGRGGYEQYF. CDR3 in DNA: TGTGCCAGCAGCATTGGTTTCGGGAGAGGGGGGTACGAGCAGTACTTC.

This clone has a single count. This chain connects TRBV7-9 to TRBJ2-5, with 7 bases fitting TRBD1. The CDR3 runs 16 residues. Trimming took 5 bases from V and 3 from J; bases not matched to a gene: 12. Germline assignment: CDR1 SEHNR and CDR2 FQNEAQ (reference sequence). CDR3 coding DNA: TGTGCCAGCAGCCCCTGGCCCGGGGACAGAGAAGAGACCCAGTACTTC. Protein product: CASSPWPGDREETQYF. Using reference TRBV7-9 and TRBJ2-5 for the parts outside the CDR3, the full variable domain is DTGVSQNPRHKITKRGQNVTFRCDPISEHNRLYWYRQTLGQGPEFLTYFQNEAQLEKSRLLSDRFSAERPKGSFSTLEIQRTEQGDSAMYLCASSPWPGDREETQYFGPGTRLLVL.